Listed below are T cell receptor beta chains from one sample, sequenced in a study of CD8 T cells in Susac syndrome. TCRdb redid the calling of the immunoSEQ multiplex PCR reads with MiXCR, one entry per CDR3 protein. The sample yields 40,000 to 60,000 distinct CDR3 sequences, 85% to 95% seen once. Sequenced: CD8+ T cells from PBMCs. Every receptor here comes from a human donor with multiple sclerosis. Both conserved end residues are part of each CDR3. Fields, in order: J gene, V gene, D gene, clone size, CDR3 DNA, CDR3 protein. D genes are given only for firm matches. Clone size, where shown, is once, few, many, or a class for clones that have expanded.

TRBJ1-2,TRBV20-1,-,-,TGCAGTGCTAGAGATGTGGAGGACTATGGCTACACCTTC,CSARDVEDYGYTF
TRBJ2-7,TRBV20-1,-,-,TGCAGTGCCGGCATAAGCTCCTACGAGCAGTACTTC,CSAGISSYEQYF
TRBJ2-2,TRBV28,TRBD2,-,TGTGCCAGCAGTTTGGGACTAGCGGGGAAAACCGGGGAGCTGTTTTTT,CASSLGLAGKTGELFF
TRBJ1-6,TRBV27,-,-,TGTGCCAGCAGTTTACCCTTGACCTATAATTCACCCCTCCACTTT,CASSLPLTYNSPLHF
TRBJ2-2,TRBV5-4,-,-,TGTGCCAGCAGCTTTCGCGTTGCCGGGGAGCTGTTTTTT,CASSFRVAGELFF
TRBJ2-3,TRBV5-4,TRBD1,few,TGTGCCAGCAGCTCCCGGGACAGTAGCACAGATACGCAGTATTTT,CASSSRDSSTDTQYF
TRBJ2-7,TRBV6-5,-,-,TGTGCCAGCAGTCGCGACTGGGGGAGCTCCTACGAGCAGTACTTC,CASSRDWGSSYEQYF
TRBJ2-2,TRBV5-4,-,-,TGTGCCAGCAGCTTGGACGGGGAGCTGTTTTTT,CASSLDGELFF
TRBJ2-7,TRBV5-4,-,few,TGTGCCAGCAGCCCAGGGGGGGGCTCCTACGAGCAGTACTTC,CASSPGGGSYEQYF
TRBJ1-3,TRBV4-3,-,-,TGCGCCAGCAGCCAAGGGGGAACTGGAAACACCATATATTTT,CASSQGGTGNTIYF
TRBJ1-2,TRBV28,-,-,TGTGCCAGCAGTTTCATTTCGGGGGAGGATGCCTATGGCTACACCTTC,CASSFISGEDAYGYTF
TRBJ1-1,TRBV5-1,-,-,TGCGCCAGCAGCTTGAGGACGGTTGGGAACACTGAAGCTTTCTTT,CASSLRTVGNTEAFF
TRBJ2-1,TRBV20-1,-,-,TGCAGTGCTAGAGCCCGACAGAGCTCCTACAATGAGCAGTTCTTC,CSARARQSSYNEQFF
TRBJ2-1,TRBV4-3,-,-,TGCGCCAGCAGCCACGCAGGGTTGGACTACAATGAGCAGTTCTTC,CASSHAGLDYNEQFF
TRBJ1-3,TRBV27,TRBD1,-,TGTGCCAATACCCCGGGACAGGGCCGCTCTGGAAACACCATATATTTT,CANTPGQGRSGNTIYF
TRBJ1-3,TRBV30,-,-,TGTGCCTGGAGTGAGGGGATCTCTGGAAACACCATATATTTT,CAWSEGISGNTIYF
TRBJ2-7,TRBV29-1,-,once,TGCAGCGTTGAAGTAGGAAGCTACGAGCAGTACTTC,CSVEVGSYEQYF
TRBJ1-1,TRBV7-4,TRBD1,-,TGTGCCAGCAGCTACGGGACAGGGGCATTTTTGAACACTGAAGCTTTCTTT,CASSYGTGAFLNTEAFF
TRBJ1-6,TRBV5-1,-,-,TGCGCCAGCAGCTTCGTCGGGGGAGGGAGTTCACCCCTCCACTTT,CASSFVGGGSSPLHF
TRBJ1-2,TRBV25-1,TRBD1,-,TGTGCCAGCAGCCAACAGGGGGTAGATATCTATGGCTACACCTTC,CASSQQGVDIYGYTF
TRBJ2-1,TRBV6-1,-,-,TGTGCCAGCAGACGTACAGGGAAGAATGAGCAGTTCTTC,CASRRTGKNEQFF
TRBJ2-2,TRBV6-2/TRBV6-3,-,once,TGTGCCAGCGGGTCCCCCGGGGAGCTGTTTTTT,CASGSPGELFF
TRBJ1-5,TRBV30,-,-,TGTGCCTGGAGTGCAGACAGCAATCAGCCCCAGCATTTT,CAWSADSNQPQHF
TRBJ2-1,TRBV25-1,-,-,TGTGCCAGCAGTGATGGGGAATTGGAGTGGGGTGAGCAGTTCTTC,CASSDGELEWGEQFF